These 27 T cell receptor beta chains share one sample of origin, sequenced in a study of CD8 T cells in Susac syndrome. A quantity of roughly 0.5 to 1 ug RNA underwent reverse transcription using random hexamers. TCRdb reanalysed the immunoSEQ multiplex PCR reads using MiXCR and keeps one entry per CDR3 protein. The sample lists roughly 180,000 distinct CDR3 sequences; about 95% were seen once. The sequencing sample was made of CD4+ T cells from PBMCs. All receptors derive from a human donor in good health.

This chain joins TRBV7-2 and TRBJ2-1; D is possibly TRBD1 (5 bases). In germline, CDR1 is SGHTA, CDR2 FQGNSA. This CDR3 spans 15 amino acids. V was trimmed by 5 bases and J by 1 base, leaving 12 bases between them. For the CDR3, the DNA is TGTGCCAGCAGCCCTCATGGGGCGTCCTACAATGAGCAGTTCTTC. Translated: CASSPHGASYNEQFF. Complete variable domain (other parts from reference TRBV7-2 and TRBJ2-1): GAGVSQSPSNKVTEKGKDVELRCDPISGHTALYWYRQSLGQGLEFLIYFQGNSAPDKSGLPSDRFSAERTGGSVSTLTIQRTQQEDSAVYLCASSPHGASYNEQFFGPGTRLTVL.

The chain joins TRBV2 to TRBJ1-2; possibly TRBD1 for D (5 bases). Trimming pared 6 bases from V and 6 bases from J, leaving 20 bases between. The CDR3 contains 15 residues. The germline V gene has CDR1 SNHLY and CDR2 FYNNEI. The CDR3 sequence is CASRETRGRIDGYTF. The DNA for the CDR3 is TGTGCCAGCAGGGAAACCCGGGGCAGGATAGATGGCTACACCTTC.

Here the CDR3 DNA reads TGTGCCACCAGCCAGGGTGGTGTACAGGGGGACTATGGCTACACCTTC. Its protein is CATSQGGVQGDYGYTF. The chain has TRBV15 and TRBJ1-2; TRBD1 matches 8 bases. This CDR3 has 16 amino acids. Germline V gives CDR1 LNHNV, CDR2 YYDKDF (reference sequence). Germline trimming cut 5 bases from V and 3 bases from J; bases unmatched to any gene: 11.

This chain links TRBV20-1 with TRBJ1-2, with 7 bases identical to TRBD1. The CDR3 runs 13 residues. The junction had 6 bases not matched to a gene; V was cut back by 3 bases and J by 5 bases. Germline assignment: CDR1 DFQATT and CDR2 SNEGSKA (reference sequence). The CDR3 nucleotides read TGCAGTGCTAGGGACAGGAGTTCGTATGGCTACACCTTC. Amino acid sequence: CSARDRSSYGYTF.

The chain carries TRBV7-3 and TRBJ2-5; D could derive from TRBD1 or TRBD2 (6 bases each). CDR1 is SGHTA and CDR2 is FQGTGA in the germline V gene. The CDR3 contains 14 residues. V was trimmed by 3 bases and J by 5 bases, leaving 13 bases between them. The CDR3 region has the DNA TGTGCCAGCAGCTTGGGGGGCCCTGGGGAGACCCAGTACTTC. It yields the protein CASSLGGPGETQYF.

This clonotype came up once. The rearrangement uses TRBV30 and TRBJ2-5; no definite D call. The germline CDR1 and CDR2 sequences are GTSNPN and SVGIG (reference sequence). This CDR3 has 12 amino acids. The ends were cut back, 8 bases at V and 1 base at J, with 11 bases in the middle. The CDR3 loop is CAGYRFQETQYF. In nucleotides, the CDR3 is TGTGCCGGCTACCGGTTCCAAGAGACCCAGTACTTC. Supplemented by reference TRBV30 and TRBJ2-5, the full variable domain reads SQTIHQWPATLVQPVGSPLSLECTVEGTSNPNLYWYRQAAGRGLQLLFYSVGIGQISSEVPQNLSASRPQDRQFILSSKKLLLSDSGFYLCAGYRFQETQYFGPGTRLLVL.

The chain joins TRBV12-3 or TRBV12-4 to TRBJ2-3; D tentatively fits TRBD1 or TRBD2 (5 bases each). This CDR3 is built from 16 residues. The germline V and J ends were trimmed by 6 bases and 4 bases, with 20 bases remaining between them. Here the CDR3 DNA reads TGTGCCAGCAGCCCCGCCCCGGGACGCCTCGCAGATACGCAGTATTTT. Translated, it gives CASSPAPGRLADTQYF.

The chain joins TRBV7-2 to TRBJ2-7; D remains ambiguous. V dropped 1 base and J dropped 4 bases, with 8 bases sitting between them. The CDR3 spans 13 residues. Germline CDR1 reads SGHTA; CDR2 reads FQGNSA. The CDR3, as DNA: TGTGCCAGCAGCTTAGGCCTAGAATACGAGCAGTACTTC. Protein: CASSLGLEYEQYF.

The rearrangement uses TRBV29-1 and TRBJ2-5; D may be TRBD1 (5 bases). CDR3 length: 13 residues. Germline loops: CDR1 SQVTM, CDR2 ANQGSEA. V was trimmed by 5 bases and J by 2 bases, leaving 12 bases between them. This chain's CDR3 is CSVKGIGQETQYF. The CDR3 DNA is TGCAGCGTTAAGGGGATAGGGCAAGAGACCCAGTACTTC.

This chain connects TRBV6-2 or TRBV6-3 to TRBJ1-6; possible D gene TRBD1, 6 bases. V dropped 2 bases and J dropped 6 bases, with 8 bases sitting between them. Germline V gene lookup returns CDR1 MNHEY and CDR2 SVGEGT. CDR3 length: 14 residues. CDR3 sequence reads: CASSYGQTNSPLHF. The CDR3 region has the DNA TGTGCCAGCAGTTACGGACAGACTAATTCACCCCTCCACTTT.

The V call is TRBV7-8, the J call TRBJ1-1; D gene uncertain. V lost 2 bases and J 1 base, leaving 14 bases between the germline ends. Per the germline V gene, CDR1 is SGHVS and CDR2 is FQNEAQ. CDR3 length: 16 amino acids. Here the CDR3 reads CASSLKLSSGNTEAFF. CDR3 DNA: TGTGCCAGCAGCTTAAAGTTATCATCGGGGAACACTGAAGCTTTCTTT.

The chain is built from TRBV12-3 or TRBV12-4 and TRBJ1-2, with D maybe TRBD1 (5 bases). This CDR3 contains 15 residues. V gave up 5 bases and J gave up 4 bases, with 17 bases separating them. The DNA for the CDR3 is TGTGCCAGCAGTGTCTCCGGGGCCCGGGGCTATGGCTACACCTTC. As protein: CASSVSGARGYGYTF.

The V gene is TRBV20-1, the J gene TRBJ2-3; no firm D call. V gave up 4 bases and J gave up 2 bases, with 13 bases separating them. The length of the CDR3 is 14 residues. The germline V gene has CDR1 DFQATT and CDR2 SNEGSKA (reference sequence). This CDR3 reads CSANPLQTTDTQYF. In nucleotides, the CDR3 is TGCAGTGCTAATCCCCTACAGACCACAGATACGCAGTATTTT.

This clonotype appeared a few times. The chain links TRBV9 to TRBJ2-1; 7 bases match TRBD1. With 4 bases clipped from V and 4 bases from J, the junction kept 2 bases outside the gene matches. Germline V lookup: CDR1 SGDLS, CDR2 YYNGEE. The CDR3 loop spans 13 amino acids. DNA of the CDR3: TGTGCCAGCAGCCGGGACAGTTACAATGAGCAGTTCTTC. It encodes CASSRDSYNEQFF.

The genes are TRBV11-2 and TRBJ2-1; tentatively, D is TRBD2 (5 bases). The CDR3 length is 14 residues. Germline V CDR1 and CDR2: SGHAT, FQNNGV. The V end lost 3 bases, the J end lost 8 bases, and 14 bases lay between the germline ends. CDR3: CASSFLARVYEQFF. The CDR3 DNA reads as TGTGCCAGCAGCTTCCTTGCGAGGGTTTATGAGCAGTTCTTC.

This clonotype occurred once. J is TRBJ1-1 and V is TRBV29-1, with 8 bases identical to TRBD1. V gave up 5 bases and J gave up 1 base; unmatched junction bases: 3. The CDR3 extends over 13 amino acids. The germline gives CDR1 SQVTM, CDR2 ANQGSEA. Here the CDR3 DNA reads TGCAGCGTTCGACAGGGGAGGAACACTGAAGCTTTCTTT. This encodes CSVRQGRNTEAFF.

This chain joins TRBV23-1 and TRBJ1-4; D gene uncertain. TRBV23-1 is reported as an ORF; its role is uncertain. The CDR3 covers 15 residues. Trimming shortened V by 0 bases and J by 6 bases, and 11 bases separated the two germline ends. This CDR3 reads CASSQSERVDEKLFF. DNA of the CDR3: TGCGCCAGCAGTCAATCTGAGAGAGTCGATGAAAAACTGTTTTTT.

The chain uses TRBV5-1 and TRBJ2-1; 8 positions match TRBD1. Trimming cost V 1 base and J 9 bases; bases outside gene matches: 6. CDR1 is SGHRS, CDR2 YFSETQ, per germline. CDR3 length: 14 amino acids. The CDR3 DNA follows: TGCGCCAGCAGCTTGTACGACAGGGGTACTGAGCAGTTCTTC. Amino acid sequence: CASSLYDRGTEQFF.

V gene TRBV20-1 combines with J gene TRBJ2-1; 8 bases fit TRBD2. J gave up 15 bases and V 0 bases, and 10 bases lay outside the gene matches. Germline CDR1 and CDR2: DFQATT and SNEGSKA (reference sequence). This CDR3 has 13 residues. In DNA, the CDR3 is TGCAGTGCTAGAGACCCGGGGGGGCCACGGGCGTTCTTC. As protein: CSARDPGGPRAFF.

The chain carries TRBV23-1 and TRBJ1-5; D ambiguous. TRBV23-1 is placed among ORFs of uncertain function. Trimming cost V 0 bases and J 3 bases, with 9 bases left between them. The CDR3 covers 15 residues. The chain's CDR3 is CASSQSPGFNQPQHF. The CDR3 bases are TGCGCCAGCAGTCAATCTCCAGGCTTCAATCAGCCCCAGCATTTT.

The chain joins TRBV4-2 to TRBJ1-2; tentative D call: TRBD1 (5 bases). The CDR3 has 19 amino acids. The germline CDR1 and CDR2 sequences are LGHNA and YNFKEQ. Trimming took off 0 bases at V and 4 bases at J, with 24 bases between the two ends. In DNA, the CDR3 is TGTGCCAGCAGCCAAGAAACGATTATTGTAGGGACGCCCAGCTATGGCTACACCTTC. Protein product: CASSQETIIVGTPSYGYTF.

The chain recombines TRBV12-3 or TRBV12-4 with TRBJ2-1; no definite D call. This CDR3 has 13 residues. V was clipped by 6 bases and J by 4 bases, with 10 bases between them. The CDR3 nucleotides are TGTGCCAGCAGGGTTCGGCGGTACAATGAGCAGTTCTTC. This encodes CASRVRRYNEQFF.

The rearrangement links TRBV27 to TRBJ1-6, with D possibly TRBD1 on 6 matching bases. CDR1 MNHEY and CDR2 SMNVEV come from the germline V gene (reference sequence). The V gene lost 6 bases and the J gene lost 7 bases, with 13 bases spanning the gap. The CDR3 length is 14 residues. The CDR3 reads CASRGDTRNSPLHF. CDR3 coding DNA: TGTGCCAGCAGAGGGGACACCAGAAATTCACCCCTCCACTTT.

The rearrangement uses TRBV10-3 and TRBJ2-7; unclear D gene. The germline V gene has CDR1 ENHRY and CDR2 SYGVKD. This CDR3 has 11 residues. The V end was cut by 8 bases, the J end by 6 bases, with 11 bases between. This chain's CDR3 is CAIGLSSEQYF. The CDR3 DNA follows: TGTGCCATCGGGCTAAGTAGCGAGCAGTACTTC.

This sequence joins TRBV7-9 and TRBJ1-1, with D unresolved. This CDR3 has 11 amino acids. CDR1 and CDR2 from the germline V gene are SEHNR and FQNEAQ (reference sequence). Trimming left V 1 base short and J 7 bases short, with 4 bases between. The CDR3 protein is CASSLDGEAFF. Here the CDR3 DNA reads TGTGCCAGCAGCTTAGACGGTGAAGCTTTCTTT.

The chain is built from TRBV5-1 and TRBJ2-2, with a weak D call TRBD1 (5 bases). CDR1 is SGHRS and CDR2 is YFSETQ in the germline V gene. The length of the CDR3 is 17 residues. V was clipped by 0 bases and J by 8 bases, with 20 bases between them. CDR3 bases: TGCGCCAGCAGCTTGGCCAGCATTCCAGGGCCATTGGGGGAGCTGTTTTTT. Translated, it gives CASSLASIPGPLGELFF.

CDR3 nucleotides: TGTGCCAGCAGCCTTGGAGGAGCTGTTAATTCACCCCTCCACTTT. Amino acid sequence: CASSLGGAVNSPLHF. The chain carries TRBV14 and TRBJ1-6; no definite D call. Germline V gene lookup returns CDR1 SGHDN and CDR2 FVKESK. The CDR3 sequence is 15 residues long. Trimming pared 4 bases from V and 6 bases from J, leaving 13 bases between. Filled out from reference TRBV14 and TRBJ1-6, the complete variable domain reads EAGVTQFPSHSVIEKGQTVTLRCDPISGHDNLYWYRRVMGKEIKFLLHFVKESKQDESGMPNNRFLAERTGGTYSTLKVQPAELEDSGVYFCASSLGGAVNSPLHFGNGTRLTVT.